This T cell receptor beta chain was observed in a study of a mutant IDH1 vaccine in newly diagnosed glioma. Study details: The study gave patients eight vaccinations in weeks 1, 3, 5, 7, 11, 15, 19, 23.

The repertoire was sequenced with immunoSEQ multiplex PCR; TCRdb's copy has only in-frame clones and lacks some. Seen here are around 27,000 clones, around 77% observed once, and the top ten hold more than 7.5%. The time point: week 11, during vaccination. Vaccination used 300 ug of mutant IDH1 20-mer peptide per dose, with topical imiquimod. Germline values: CDR1 SGHTA, CDR2 FQGNSA. Trimming stripped 5 bases from V and 3 bases from J, with 13 bases between. The CDR3 extends over 14 amino acids. A note on this clone: The antigen remains unidentified.

The genes are TRBV7-2 and TRBJ1-2, with D hard to call. The sequence derives from a young woman with glioma. The material was PBMCs, obtained from a glioma patient whose treatment included an IDH1 peptide vaccine. The CDR3 DNA sequence: TGTGCCAGCAGCCTAATAAGCAGAGACTATGGCTACACCTTC. The encoded protein is CASSLISRDYGYTF.